The TCR beta chain under discussion was sequenced for a study of control samples from healthy donors and cancer patients. Method: immunoSEQ multiplex PCR; TCRdb's copy keeps in-frame clones and lacks some. Here the sample spans roughly 92,000 clones, more than 85% being singletons. Trimming stripped 4 bases from V and 1 base from J, with 11 bases between. The CDR3 consists of 14 residues. Germline V lookup: CDR1 SGHDT, CDR2 YYEEEE. The gene calls are TRBV5-6 and TRBJ1-1; D might be TRBD1 (5 bases). This TCR came from a woman aged 50 to 60 in good health. Sequencing was performed on blood. The CDR3 sequence is CASSVGHSNTEAFF. For the CDR3, the DNA is TGTGCCAGCAGCGTTGGACACTCGAACACTGAAGCTTTCTTT.